This T cell receptor beta chain was sequenced in a study of blood T cell repertoires in COVID-19 (dated by TCRdb to 2020 to 2021). The study in broad terms: Collaborator samples came from the United States, Italy and Spain and covered acute and convalescent phases of COVID-19. Samples came from the ongoing ImmuneRACE study (first 160 participants) plus 1,254 subjects from 6 global collaborators. A freely available public database, intended as a resource for researchers studying the immune response to SARS-CoV-2, is where the repertoires were released. The dataset comprised deeply sampled blood TCRbeta repertoires from subjects exposed to, actively infected with, or recovered from COVID-19. The material from the prospective study consisted of cDNA or gDNA derived from T cells, B-cell-depleted T cells, or PBMCs. HLA class I and class II types, where available, came from metadata supplied by the sample provider rather than from assay-based typing. A de-identified subject ID, COVID-19 status, age in years and sex were almost always included in the sample metadata. Findings and caveats that apply to the study as a whole: How much clinical and demographic metadata was included differed by source and by participant, and the metadata was provided uncurated.

Each collaborating institution followed its own protocols to collect whole blood in K2EDTA tubes. For TCRbeta analysis, collaborator samples were shipped as frozen whole blood, as isolated PBMCs, or as DNA extracted from either sample type. According to the germline V gene, CDR1 reads LGHNT and CDR2 reads FRNRAP. Here V drops 0 bases and J drops 4 bases, and the junction holds 9 bases not matched to any gene. The CDR3 starts with the cysteine, ends with the phenylalanine, and has 17 residues. The CDR3 DNA has 51 bases and is translated from base 1. TCRbeta CDR3 regions were amplified from genomic DNA using the immunoSEQ Assay, a bias-controlled multiplex PCR. The authors' analysis ran thus. The number of nucleated cells in each sample was estimated from the amplification of reference gene primers within the assay. To quantify the absolute abundance of each unique TCRbeta CDR3 rearrangement, sequence reads were collapsed and filtered. For each sample, productive Simpson clonality was calculated as the square root of Simpson's diversity index across productive rearrangements. TCRdb limited this immuneACCESS table to in-frame rearrangements with V and J called. A share of clones is missing; checked studies link under half to unresolved V genes, and the rest is unexplained. The V and J calls and clone size are taken from that table; D and trimming were inferred from the DNA. In all, the sample holds 250,000 to 350,000 clones, and over 70% of those were seen once. The ten largest clones represent 1.2% of the sample.

Concerning this clone: The antigen it recognizes is unknown. Within one base of it there is no much larger clone, and no base qualities were kept.

The origin of this receptor is a woman in her fifties or sixties with acute or convalescent COVID-19. The sample was peripheral blood. The chain is made from TRBV12-5 and TRBJ1-3, with 7 middle bases fitting TRBD1. The DNA sequence reads TGTGCTAGTGGTTTGGTCCCGGGACAGTATTTCGGAAACACCATATATTTT. This gives the protein CASGLVPGQYFGNTIYF. When the CDR3 is completed using the reference TRBV12-5 and TRBJ1-3 genes on either side, the full variable domain is DARVTQTPRHKVTEMGQEVTMRCQPILGHNTVFWYRQTMMQGLELLAYFRNRAPLDDSGMPKDRFSAEMPDATLATLKIQPSEPRDSAVYFCASGLVPGQYFGNTIYFGEGSWLTVV.